This T cell receptor beta chain was obtained from a study of control samples from healthy donors and cancer patients. Sequencing was performed with immunoSEQ multiplex PCR; in TCRdb, only in-frame clones are kept and a portion is missing. The sample lists 150,000 to 200,000 clones, about 86% seen once, with under 2% in the top ten. The sequence was collected from a young man in good health. The sample consisted of blood.

The CDR3 DNA reads TGTGCCAGCAGCGTAATTCCCTCGACAGGGAACTATGGCTACACCTTC. As protein: CASSVIPSTGNYGYTF. V gene TRBV9 combines with J gene TRBJ1-2; 7 bases are shared with TRBD1. The germline V gene has CDR1 SGDLS and CDR2 YYNGEE. The CDR3 is made up of 16 amino acids. Germline trimming cut 1 base from V and 2 bases from J; bases unmatched to any gene: 8.